This entry features one T cell receptor (beta chain) sequence. Its antigen is still unknown. This entry is derived from a study of cytomegalovirus exposure and HLA in healthy donors. Overall study findings and caveats: According to reports, the classifier identified cytomegalovirus status with high specificity and sensitivity. Rarity held for most TCR sequences, but there were some public TCRs that occurred in many donors. Cytomegalovirus association was listed for approximately 160 TCR beta chains.

This CDR3 contains 17 residues. The germline CDR1 and CDR2 sequences are ENHRY and SYGVKD. The germline V and J ends were trimmed by 6 bases and 0 bases, with 20 bases remaining between them. Profiling relied on immunoSEQ multiplex PCR, and the TCRdb table lists in-frame clones only, not all of them. The sample holds fewer than 150,000 clones; approximately 86% are singletons and the top ten take around 10%. While the first cohort had around 700 subjects, the donors belonged to the separate validation cohort of over a hundred subjects. V is TRBV10-3 and J is TRBJ1-2; TRBD1 is a possible D gene (6 bases). The TCR comes from a man between 18 and 29 years old in good health and CMV-seropositive. Material: PBMCs. CDR3: CAISVETGQGTNYGYTF. CDR3 DNA: TGTGCCATCAGCGTTGAAACAGGGCAAGGTACTAACTATGGCTACACCTTC.